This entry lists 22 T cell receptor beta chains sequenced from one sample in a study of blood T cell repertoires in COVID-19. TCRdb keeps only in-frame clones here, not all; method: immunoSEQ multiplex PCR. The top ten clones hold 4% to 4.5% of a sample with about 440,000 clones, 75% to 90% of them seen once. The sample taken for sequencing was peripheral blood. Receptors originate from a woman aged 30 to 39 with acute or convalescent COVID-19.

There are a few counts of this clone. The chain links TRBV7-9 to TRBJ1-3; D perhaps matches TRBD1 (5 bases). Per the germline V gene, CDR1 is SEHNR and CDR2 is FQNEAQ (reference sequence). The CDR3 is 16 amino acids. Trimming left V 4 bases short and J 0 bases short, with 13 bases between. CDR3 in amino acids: CASSSQTATSGNTIYF. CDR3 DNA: TGTGCCAGCAGCTCTCAGACAGCAACCTCTGGAAACACCATATATTTT.

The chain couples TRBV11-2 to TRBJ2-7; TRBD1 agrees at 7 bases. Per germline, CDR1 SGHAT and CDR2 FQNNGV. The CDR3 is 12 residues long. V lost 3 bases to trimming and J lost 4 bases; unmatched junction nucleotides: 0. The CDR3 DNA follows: TGTGCCAGCAGCTTGACAGGGTACGAGCAGTACTTC. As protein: CASSLTGYEQYF.

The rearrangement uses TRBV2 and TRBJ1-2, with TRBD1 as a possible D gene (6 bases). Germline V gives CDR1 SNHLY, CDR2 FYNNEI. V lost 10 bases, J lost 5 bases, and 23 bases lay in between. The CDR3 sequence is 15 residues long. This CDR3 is CANRGGRDTIYGYTF. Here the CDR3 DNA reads TGTGCCAACAGAGGCGGCCGGGACACCATTTATGGCTACACCTTC.

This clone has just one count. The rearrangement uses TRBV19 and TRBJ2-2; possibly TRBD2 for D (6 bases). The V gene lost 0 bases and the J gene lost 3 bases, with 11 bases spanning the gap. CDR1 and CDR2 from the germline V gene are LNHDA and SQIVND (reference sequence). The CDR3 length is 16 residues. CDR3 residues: CASSIDPPGDTGELFF. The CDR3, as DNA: TGTGCCAGTAGTATAGATCCCCCGGGGGACACCGGGGAGCTGTTTTTT.

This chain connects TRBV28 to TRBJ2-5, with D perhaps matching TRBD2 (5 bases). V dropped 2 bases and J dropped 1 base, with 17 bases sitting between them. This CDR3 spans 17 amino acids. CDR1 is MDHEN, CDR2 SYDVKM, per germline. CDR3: CASSLPPSRGFQETQYF. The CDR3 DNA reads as TGTGCCAGCAGTTTACCCCCGAGTAGAGGGTTCCAAGAGACCCAGTACTTC.

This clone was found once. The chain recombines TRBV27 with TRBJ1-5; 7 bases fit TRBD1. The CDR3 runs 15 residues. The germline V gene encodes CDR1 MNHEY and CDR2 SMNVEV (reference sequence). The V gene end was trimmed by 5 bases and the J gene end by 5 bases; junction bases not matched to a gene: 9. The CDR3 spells CASSIRTGSDQPQHF. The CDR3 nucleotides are TGTGCCAGCAGTATCCGGACAGGTTCGGATCAGCCCCAGCATTTT.

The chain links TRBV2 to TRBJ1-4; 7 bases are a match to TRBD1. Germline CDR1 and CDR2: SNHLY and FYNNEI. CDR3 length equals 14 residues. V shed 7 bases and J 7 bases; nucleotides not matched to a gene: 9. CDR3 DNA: TGTGCCAGCAATTTAAGGGGGCGCAGTGAAAAACTGTTTTTT. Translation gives CASNLRGRSEKLFF.

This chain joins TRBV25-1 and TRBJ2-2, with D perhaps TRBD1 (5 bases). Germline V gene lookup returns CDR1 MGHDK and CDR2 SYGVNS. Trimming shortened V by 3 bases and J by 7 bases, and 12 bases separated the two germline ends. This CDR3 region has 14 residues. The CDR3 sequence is CASSEDNRIGELFF. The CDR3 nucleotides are TGTGCCAGCAGTGAGGACAACCGAATCGGGGAGCTGTTTTTT.

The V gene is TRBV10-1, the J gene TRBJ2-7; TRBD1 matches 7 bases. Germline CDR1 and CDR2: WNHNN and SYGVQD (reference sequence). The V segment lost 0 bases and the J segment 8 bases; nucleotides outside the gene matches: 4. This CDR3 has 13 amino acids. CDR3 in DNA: TGCGCCAGCAGTGAGTCCCCGACAGGGCAGCAGTACTTC. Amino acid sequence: CASSESPTGQQYF.

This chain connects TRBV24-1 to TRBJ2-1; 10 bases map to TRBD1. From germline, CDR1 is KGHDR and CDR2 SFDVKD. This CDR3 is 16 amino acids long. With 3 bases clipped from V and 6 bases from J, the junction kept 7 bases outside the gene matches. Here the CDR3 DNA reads TGTGCCACCAGTGATCCTGACAGGGGGCGACGCAATGAGCAGTTCTTC. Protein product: CATSDPDRGRRNEQFF.

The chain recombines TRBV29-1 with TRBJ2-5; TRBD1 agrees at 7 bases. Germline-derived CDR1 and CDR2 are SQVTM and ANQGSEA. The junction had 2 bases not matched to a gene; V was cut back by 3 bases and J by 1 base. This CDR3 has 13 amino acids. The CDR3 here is CSVEGQFQETQYF. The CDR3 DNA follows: TGCAGCGTTGAGGGACAGTTCCAAGAGACCCAGTACTTC.

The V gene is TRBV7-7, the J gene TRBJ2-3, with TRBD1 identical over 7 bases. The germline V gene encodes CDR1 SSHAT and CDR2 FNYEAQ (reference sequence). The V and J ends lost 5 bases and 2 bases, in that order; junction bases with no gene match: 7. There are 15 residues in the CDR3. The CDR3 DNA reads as TGTGCCAGCAGCCCGACAGGGTCCCCCACAGATACGCAGTATTTT. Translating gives CASSPTGSPTDTQYF.

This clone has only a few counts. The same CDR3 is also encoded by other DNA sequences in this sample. CDR3 in amino acids: CASSLNGGTGNTIYF. The CDR3 DNA is TGCGCCAGCAGCTTGAACGGAGGGACCGGAAACACCATATATTTT. The chain links TRBV5-1 to TRBJ1-3; possible D gene TRBD1, 5 bases. Germline assignment: CDR1 SGHRS and CDR2 YFSETQ. This CDR3 region has 15 residues. Trimming left V 1 base short and J 4 bases short, with 12 bases between.

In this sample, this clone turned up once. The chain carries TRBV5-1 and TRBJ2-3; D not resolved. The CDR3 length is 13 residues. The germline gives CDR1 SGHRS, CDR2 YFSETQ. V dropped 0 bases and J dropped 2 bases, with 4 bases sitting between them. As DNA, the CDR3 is TGCGCCAGCAGCTTGGCAGACACAGATACGCAGTATTTT. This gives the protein CASSLADTDTQYF.

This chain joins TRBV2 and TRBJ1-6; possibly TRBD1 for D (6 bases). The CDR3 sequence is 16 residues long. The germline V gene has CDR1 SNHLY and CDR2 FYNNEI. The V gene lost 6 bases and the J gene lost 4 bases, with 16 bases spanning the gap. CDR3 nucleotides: TGTGCCAGCAGGGTCCCTCTTGGACAGTATAATTCACCCCTCCACTTT. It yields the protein CASRVPLGQYNSPLHF.

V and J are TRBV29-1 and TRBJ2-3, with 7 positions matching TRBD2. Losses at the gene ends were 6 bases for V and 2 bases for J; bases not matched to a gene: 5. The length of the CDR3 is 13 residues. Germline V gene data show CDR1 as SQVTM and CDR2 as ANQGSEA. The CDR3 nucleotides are TGCAGCGTCACCGGGACTACCACAGATACGCAGTATTTT. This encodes CSVTGTTTDTQYF.

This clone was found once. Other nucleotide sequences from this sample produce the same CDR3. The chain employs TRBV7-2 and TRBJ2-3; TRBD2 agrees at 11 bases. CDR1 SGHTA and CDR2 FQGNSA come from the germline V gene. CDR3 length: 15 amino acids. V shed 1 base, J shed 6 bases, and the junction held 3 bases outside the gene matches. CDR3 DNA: TGTGCCAGCAGCTTAGTGGCTAGCGGGGGGGATACGCAGTATTTT. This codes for CASSLVASGGDTQYF.

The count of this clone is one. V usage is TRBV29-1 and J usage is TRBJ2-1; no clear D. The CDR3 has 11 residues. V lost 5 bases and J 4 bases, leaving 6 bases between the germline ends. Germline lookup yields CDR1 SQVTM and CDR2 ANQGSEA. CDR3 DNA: TGCAGCGTTCCTTATTACAATGAGCAGTTCTTC. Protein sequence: CSVPYYNEQFF.

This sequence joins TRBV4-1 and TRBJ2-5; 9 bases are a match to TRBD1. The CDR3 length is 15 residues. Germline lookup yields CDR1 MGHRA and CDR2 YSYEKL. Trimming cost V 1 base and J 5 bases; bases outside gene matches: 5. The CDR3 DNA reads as TGCGCCAGCAGCCAAGGGGACAGGGCAGGGGAGACCCAGTACTTC. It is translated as CASSQGDRAGETQYF.

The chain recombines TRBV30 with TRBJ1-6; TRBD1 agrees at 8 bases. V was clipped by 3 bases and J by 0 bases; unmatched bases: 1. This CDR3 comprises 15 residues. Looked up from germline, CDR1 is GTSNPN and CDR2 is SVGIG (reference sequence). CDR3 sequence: CAWSTGGSYNSPLHF. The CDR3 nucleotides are TGTGCCTGGAGCACAGGGGGCTCCTATAATTCACCCCTCCACTTT.

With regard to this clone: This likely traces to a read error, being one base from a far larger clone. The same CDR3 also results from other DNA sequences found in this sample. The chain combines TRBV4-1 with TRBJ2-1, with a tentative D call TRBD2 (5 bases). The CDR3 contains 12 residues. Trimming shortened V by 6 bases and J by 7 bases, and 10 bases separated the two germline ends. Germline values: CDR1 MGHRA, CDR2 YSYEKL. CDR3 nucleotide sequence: TGCGCCAGCAGTCAAACGGGGAATGAGCAGTTCTTC. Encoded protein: CASSQTGNEQFF.

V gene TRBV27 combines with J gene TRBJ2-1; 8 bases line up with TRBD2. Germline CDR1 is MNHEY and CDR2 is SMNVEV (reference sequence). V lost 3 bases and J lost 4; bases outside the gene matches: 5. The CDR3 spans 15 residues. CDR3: CASSFRGGEYNEQFF. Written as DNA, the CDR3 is TGTGCCAGCAGTTTTCGGGGGGGGGAGTACAATGAGCAGTTCTTC.